This TCR beta chain was sequenced during a study of T cells in Graves' hyperthyroidism and ophthalmopathy. Background on the study: Peripheral blood was acquired at first diagnosis, ahead of any therapy whatsoever.

This clonotype came up many times. Its specificity is not known. TCR beta CDR3 region amplification was performed from RNA transcripts. TCR CDR3 regions were first amplified by RT-PCR with HTBI primers. In TCRdb, the multiplex PCR reads were re-called with MiXCR into one record per CDR3 protein. The data contain roughly 720,000 distinct CDR3 sequences, 15% to 20% of them singletons. Study results and limitations: Separation of ophthalmopathy from stable hyperthyroidism was achieved by a 13 V-J model. Peripheral blood also featured most of the thyroid clonotypes expanded above 0.001.

It was uncontrolled infection, other autoimmune disease, pregnancy or lactation that excluded patients. The CDR3 runs 14 residues. V lost 6 bases to trimming and J lost 3 bases, with 10 bases between them. Germline-derived CDR1 and CDR2 are KGHDR and SFDVKD. Source material: blood. The rearrangement links TRBV24-1 to TRBJ2-2, with D possibly being TRBD2 (6 bases). This clonotype originated in a middle-aged man with Graves' hyperthyroidism. CDR3 coding DNA: TGTGCCACCAGTAATCCTAGCGACACCGGGGAGCTGTTTTTT. Translation gives CATSNPSDTGELFF.